Presented here are 2 T cell receptor beta chains from one specimen sequenced in a study of blood T cell repertoires in COVID-19. Profiled with immunoSEQ multiplex PCR; TCRdb holds only in-frame clones, not every one. The table records about 220,000 clones, 80% to 90% of them present only once. What was sequenced was peripheral blood. The receptors shown here come from a man aged 50-60 years who had recovered from COVID-19.

V and J are TRBV19 and TRBJ2-1; D perhaps matches TRBD1 (6 bases). The germline V gene has CDR1 LNHDA and CDR2 SQIVND (reference sequence). Trimming pared 0 bases from V and 7 bases from J, leaving 19 bases between. This CDR3 contains 17 residues. CDR3 in amino acids: CASSIDREQAGVNEQFF. The CDR3 DNA reads as TGTGCCAGTAGTATAGACAGGGAGCAGGCAGGGGTGAATGAGCAGTTCTTC.

The chain's CDR3 is CGGWTVNTGELFF. As DNA, the CDR3 is TGCGGCGGGTGGACAGTGAACACCGGGGAGCTGTTTTTT. V and J are TRBV29-1 and TRBJ2-2; the D gene is possibly TRBD1 (6 bases). The germline gives CDR1 SQVTM, CDR2 ANQGSEA. The CDR3 is made up of 13 amino acids.